What follows are 3 T cell receptor beta chains derived from one specimen sequenced in a study of blood T cell repertoires in COVID-19. Measured with immunoSEQ multiplex PCR; TCRdb has only the in-frame clones, and not every one. The sample yields fewer than 200,000 clones, approximately 90% seen once. Sequencing used peripheral blood. These receptors were obtained from a man aged 35-49 years with active or convalescent COVID-19.

This clone has just a few counts. The gene calls are TRBV28 and TRBJ1-2, with D hard to call. Germline CDR1 is MDHEN and CDR2 is SYDVKM. V was pared by 5 bases and J by 7 bases, with 8 bases between. The CDR3 consists of 11 residues. CDR3 region: CASSPRSGYTF. CDR3 nucleotide sequence: TGTGCCAGCAGTCCCCGCAGTGGCTACACCTTC.

V and J are TRBV28 and TRBJ1-2; 7 bases are shared with TRBD1. The CDR3 covers 14 residues. The trim removed 3 bases at V and 6 bases at J, leaving 7 bases unmatched. Germline CDR1 is MDHEN and CDR2 is SYDVKM. In DNA form, the CDR3 reads TGTGCCAGCAGTTTCAATGACAGGGCGAATGGCTACACCTTC. It specifies CASSFNDRANGYTF.

Details on this clone: The sample has other DNA sequences that encode this CDR3 too. J is TRBJ1-6 and V is TRBV28; TRBD1 is a possible D gene (6 bases). CDR1 is MDHEN and CDR2 is SYDVKM in the germline V gene. Trimming removed 2 bases at V and 1 base at J, with 9 bases between. The CDR3 length is 16 residues. The CDR3 DNA reads TGTGCCAGCAGTTTAGGGGGGGCATCCTATAATTCACCCCTCCACTTT. It translates to CASSLGGASYNSPLHF.